This TCR beta chain was obtained from a study of blood T cell repertoires in COVID-19. Study background: From T cells, B-cell-depleted T cells, or PBMCs came the material, which was cDNA or gDNA.

V lost 6 bases and J lost 3; bases outside the gene matches: 5. This CDR3 contains 15 residues. Per the germline V gene, CDR1 is SGHTA and CDR2 is FQGTGA. Using immunoSEQ multiplex PCR, the repertoire was profiled, and TCRdb retains in-frame clones only, with some absent. The sample consists of under 4,500 clones, around four fifths of them appearing once. The sequence came from a human donor with active or convalescent COVID-19. The donor label of this sample is uncertain. The rearrangement joins TRBV7-3 to TRBJ2-1, with 10 bases identical to TRBD2. The material sequenced was peripheral blood. In nucleotides, the CDR3 is TGTGCCAGCAGTTCCGGGACTAGCGACTACAATGAGCAGTTCTTC. Translation gives CASSSGTSDYNEQFF.